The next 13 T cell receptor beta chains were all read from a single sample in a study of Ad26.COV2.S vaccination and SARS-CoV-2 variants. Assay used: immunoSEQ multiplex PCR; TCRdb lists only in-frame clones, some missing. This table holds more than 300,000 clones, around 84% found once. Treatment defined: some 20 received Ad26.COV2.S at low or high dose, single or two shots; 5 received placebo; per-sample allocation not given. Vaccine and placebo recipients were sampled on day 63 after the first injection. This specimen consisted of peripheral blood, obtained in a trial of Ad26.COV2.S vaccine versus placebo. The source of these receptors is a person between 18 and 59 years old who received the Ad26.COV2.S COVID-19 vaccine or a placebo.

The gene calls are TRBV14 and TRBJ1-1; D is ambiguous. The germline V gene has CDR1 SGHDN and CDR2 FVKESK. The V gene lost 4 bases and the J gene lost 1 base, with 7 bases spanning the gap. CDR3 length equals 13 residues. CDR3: CASSPGGNTEAFF. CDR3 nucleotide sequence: TGTGCCAGCAGCCCCGGCGGGAACACTGAAGCTTTCTTT.

The CDR3 loop reads CASSIRTDNQPQHF. The CDR3 DNA sequence: TGTGCCAGTAGTATCAGGACAGACAATCAGCCCCAGCATTTT. V is TRBV19 and J is TRBJ1-5; the D gene is possibly TRBD1 (6 bases). The CDR3 is 14 residues long. Germline V gene data show CDR1 as LNHDA and CDR2 as SQIVND (reference sequence). V lost 3 bases and J 3 bases, leaving 9 bases between the germline ends.

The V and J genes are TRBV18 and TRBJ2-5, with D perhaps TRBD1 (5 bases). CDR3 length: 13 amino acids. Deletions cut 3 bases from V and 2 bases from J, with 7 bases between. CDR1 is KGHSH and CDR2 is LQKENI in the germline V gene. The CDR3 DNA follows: TGTGCCAGCTCACCCGACAGACAAGAGACCCAGTACTTC. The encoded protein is CASSPDRQETQYF.

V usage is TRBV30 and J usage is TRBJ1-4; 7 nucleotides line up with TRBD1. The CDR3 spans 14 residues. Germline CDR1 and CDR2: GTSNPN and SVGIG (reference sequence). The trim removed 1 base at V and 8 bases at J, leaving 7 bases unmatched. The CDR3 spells CAWSGPHRGEKLFF. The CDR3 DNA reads TGTGCCTGGAGTGGACCCCACAGGGGAGAAAAACTGTTTTTT. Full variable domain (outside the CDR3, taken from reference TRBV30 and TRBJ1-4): SQTIHQWPATLVQPVGSPLSLECTVEGTSNPNLYWYRQAAGRGLQLLFYSVGIGQISSEVPQNLSASRPQDRQFILSSKKLLLSDSGFYLCAWSGPHRGEKLFFGSGTQLSVL.

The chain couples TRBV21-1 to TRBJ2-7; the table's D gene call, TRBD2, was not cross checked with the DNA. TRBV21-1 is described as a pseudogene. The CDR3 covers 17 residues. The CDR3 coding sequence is TGTGCCAGCAGCAAACCCCCCCCGGGACTGAGAAACTACGAGCAGTACTTC. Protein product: CASSKPPPGLRNYEQYF.

CDR3 in DNA: TGTGCTAGTGCCGACGGGGGGGCGGGAGATACGCAGTATTTT. This encodes CASADGGAGDTQYF. The V gene is TRBV12-5, the J gene TRBJ2-3; 8 bases agree with TRBD2. The J segment lost 5 bases and the V segment lost 7 bases, leaving 8 bases of the junction unmatched. The CDR3 consists of 14 residues. CDR1 and CDR2 from the germline V gene are LGHNT and FRNRAP.

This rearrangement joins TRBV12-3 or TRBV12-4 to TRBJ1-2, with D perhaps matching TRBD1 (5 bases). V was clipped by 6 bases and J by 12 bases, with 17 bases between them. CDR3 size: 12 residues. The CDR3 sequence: CASRGDHHGDTF. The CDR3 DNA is TGTGCCAGCAGGGGGGACCACCACGGGGACACCTTC.

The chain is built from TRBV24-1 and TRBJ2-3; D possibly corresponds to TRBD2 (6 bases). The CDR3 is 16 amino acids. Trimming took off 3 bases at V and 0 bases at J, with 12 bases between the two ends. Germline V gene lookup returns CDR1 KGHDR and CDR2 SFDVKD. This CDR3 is CATSDPRGGSTDTQYF. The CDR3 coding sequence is TGTGCCACCAGTGATCCCCGTGGGGGGAGCACAGATACGCAGTATTTT.

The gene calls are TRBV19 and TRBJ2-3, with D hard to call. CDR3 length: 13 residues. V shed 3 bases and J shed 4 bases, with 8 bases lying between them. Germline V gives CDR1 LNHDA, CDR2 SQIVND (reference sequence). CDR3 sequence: CASSMGGADTQYF. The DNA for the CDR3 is TGTGCCAGTAGTATGGGTGGTGCAGATACGCAGTATTTT.

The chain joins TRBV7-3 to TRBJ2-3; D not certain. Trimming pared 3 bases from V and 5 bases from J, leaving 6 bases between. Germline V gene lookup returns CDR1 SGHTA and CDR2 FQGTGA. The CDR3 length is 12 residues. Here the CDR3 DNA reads TGTGCCAGCAGCTTGATGGGAGATACGCAGTATTTT. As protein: CASSLMGDTQYF.

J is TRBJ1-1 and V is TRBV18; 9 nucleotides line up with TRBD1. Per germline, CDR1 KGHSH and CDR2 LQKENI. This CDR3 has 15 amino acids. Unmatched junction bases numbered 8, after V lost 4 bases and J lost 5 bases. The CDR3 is CASSQGQGVGTEAFF. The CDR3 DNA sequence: TGTGCCAGCTCACAGGGACAGGGAGTGGGGACTGAAGCTTTCTTT.

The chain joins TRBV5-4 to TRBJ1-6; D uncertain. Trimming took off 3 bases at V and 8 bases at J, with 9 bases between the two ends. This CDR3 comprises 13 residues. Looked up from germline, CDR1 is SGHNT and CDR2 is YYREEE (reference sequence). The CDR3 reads CASSSPSDSPLHF. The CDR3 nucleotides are TGTGCCAGCAGCTCCCCTAGCGATTCACCCCTCCACTTT. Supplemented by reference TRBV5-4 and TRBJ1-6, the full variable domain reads ETGVTQSPTHLIKTRGQQVTLRCSSQSGHNTVSWYQQALGQGPQFIFQYYREEENGRGNFPPRFSGLQFPNYSSELNVNALELDDSALYLCASSSPSDSPLHFGNGTRLTVT.

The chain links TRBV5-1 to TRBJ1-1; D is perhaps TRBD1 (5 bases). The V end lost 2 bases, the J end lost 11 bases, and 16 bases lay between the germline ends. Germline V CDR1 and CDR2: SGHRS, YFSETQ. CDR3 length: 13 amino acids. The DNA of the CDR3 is TGCGCCAGCAGCTTATCAGGGATAGAGGGGGCTTTCTTT. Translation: CASSLSGIEGAFF.